A single sample gave rise to the 26 T cell receptor beta chains below, sequenced in a study of CDR3 diversity in severe acne. TCRdb reprocessed the PCR reads via MiXCR and lists one record per CDR3 protein. The sample yields about 97,000 distinct CDR3 sequences, roughly 51% seen once. The material sequenced was blood. Every receptor here comes from a male donor with acne.

Comment on this clonotype: At one boundary the junction diverges from the germline segment, which might be a read error. The chain combines TRBV12-3 or TRBV12-4 with TRBJ2-7, with D tentatively TRBD1 (6 bases). The CDR3 contains 14 residues. For the CDR3, the DNA is TGTGCCAGCAGACTCAGGGGTAACACCGGGGAGCTGTACTTC. Its translation: CASRLRGNTGELYF.

The genes are TRBV20-1 and TRBJ2-7; 8 bases match TRBD1. The CDR3 covers 16 residues. The germline gives CDR1 DFQATT, CDR2 SNEGSKA (reference sequence). V lost 1 base to trimming and J lost 4 bases; unmatched junction nucleotides: 12. CDR3 sequence reads: CSARGFGAGGLYEQYF. The CDR3 coding sequence is TGCAGTGCTAGAGGGTTTGGGGCAGGGGGCTTATACGAGCAGTACTTC.

Many counts were recorded for this clonotype. The chain employs TRBV20-1 and TRBJ2-3; 9 nucleotides align to TRBD1. Per the germline V gene, CDR1 is DFQATT and CDR2 is SNEGSKA (reference sequence). The trim removed 2 bases at V and 0 bases at J, leaving 3 bases unmatched. This CDR3 has 15 amino acids. For the CDR3, the DNA is TGCAGTGCTAGAAAGACAGGGGGTAGCACAGATACGCAGTATTTT. Protein product: CSARKTGGSTDTQYF.

This clonotype was observed many times. This rearrangement joins TRBV13 to TRBJ2-7; 9 bases agree with TRBD1. Losses at the gene ends were 1 base for V and 4 bases for J; bases not matched to a gene: 2. From germline, CDR1 is PRHDT and CDR2 FYEKMQ (reference sequence). This CDR3 comprises 14 residues. CDR3 sequence: CASSLVGQGYEQYF. CDR3 sequence (DNA): TGTGCCAGCAGCTTAGTGGGACAGGGATACGAGCAGTACTTC. Full variable domain (remainder filled in from reference TRBV13 and TRBJ2-7): AAGVIQSPRHLIKEKRETATLKCYPIPRHDTVYWYQQGPGQDPQFLISFYEKMQSDKGSIPDRFSAQQFSDYHSELNMSSLELGDSALYFCASSLVGQGYEQYFGPGTRLTVT.

The chain couples TRBV25-1 to TRBJ1-4; 10 nucleotides agree with TRBD1. J lost 7 bases, V lost 7 bases, and 12 bases had no gene match. The CDR3 covers 16 residues. Germline V CDR1 and CDR2: MGHDK, SYGVNS. The CDR3 nucleotides read TGTGCCAGCACCCCCGTAACCGGGACAGGGGCTGAAAAACTGTTTTTT. Translated: CASTPVTGTGAEKLFF.

In this sample, this clonotype turned up many times. This chain uses TRBV28 with TRBJ2-5, with D perhaps TRBD2 (6 bases). Germline values: CDR1 MDHEN, CDR2 SYDVKM. The CDR3 totals 12 residues. Trimming removed 7 bases at V and 7 bases at J, with 13 bases between. CDR3 residues: CASNTPGGTQYF. The CDR3 DNA is TGTGCCAGCAATACCCCCGGGGGGACCCAGTACTTC.

V is TRBV20-1 and J is TRBJ1-5; D is possibly TRBD1 (5 bases). Trimming took 3 bases from V and 6 from J, leaving 21 bases between them. Germline lookup yields CDR1 DFQATT and CDR2 SNEGSKA (reference sequence). The CDR3 loop spans 16 amino acids. The CDR3 reads CSARTAGTSGGQPQHF. The CDR3 DNA reads as TGCAGTGCTAGGACCGCCGGGACTAGTGGCGGTCAGCCCCAGCATTTT.

The count of this clonotype is one. The genes are TRBV27 and TRBJ1-1; D is possibly TRBD1 (5 bases). Germline assignment: CDR1 MNHEY and CDR2 SMNVEV (reference sequence). The CDR3 is 16 amino acids. V shed 6 bases and J shed 0 bases, with 17 bases lying between them. CDR3 bases: TGTGCCAGCAGCTCTCACCCAGGGCTAATGAACACTGAAGCTTTCTTT. Protein sequence: CASSSHPGLMNTEAFF.

This rearrangement joins TRBV29-1 to TRBJ1-2; TRBD1 matches 7 bases. The CDR3 consists of 15 residues. The V and J ends lost 4 bases and 6 bases, in that order; junction bases with no gene match: 14. Per germline, CDR1 SQVTM and CDR2 ANQGSEA. Written as DNA, the CDR3 is TGCAGCGTTGCTGAATCGACAGGGTTTTCAGATGGCTACACCTTC. Protein product: CSVAESTGFSDGYTF.

The rearrangement links TRBV7-2 to TRBJ2-1, with D unresolved. Trimming pared 2 bases from V and 12 bases from J, leaving 20 bases between. CDR3 size: 15 residues. Germline V gene data show CDR1 as SGHTA and CDR2 as FQGNSA. CDR3 residues: CASSLFLQATDTQFF. The CDR3 DNA reads as TGTGCCAGCAGCTTATTCCTACAAGCTACAGATACGCAGTTCTTC.

The V and J genes are TRBV25-1 and TRBJ2-5, with D perhaps matching TRBD1 (5 bases). Germline CDR1 reads MGHDK; CDR2 reads SYGVNS. The CDR3 is 13 amino acids. The ends were cut back, 8 bases at V and 5 bases at J, with 15 bases in the middle. The CDR3 coding sequence is TGTGCCAGCGGAGAAGGGGTCCCGGAGACCCAGTACTTC. The encoded protein is CASGEGVPETQYF.

The chain recombines TRBV9 with TRBJ2-7; possibly TRBD1 or TRBD2 for D (5 bases each). Trimming took 5 bases from V and 2 from J, leaving 20 bases between them. CDR3 length equals 16 residues. Germline CDR1 is SGDLS and CDR2 is YYNGEE. The CDR3 sequence: CASSYLSGTKTYEQYF. The CDR3 DNA reads TGTGCCAGCAGTTACCTTTCAGGGACGAAGACCTACGAGCAGTACTTC.

The chain is built from TRBV20-1 and TRBJ2-7; TRBD2 matches at 11 bases. CDR1 DFQATT and CDR2 SNEGSKA come from the germline V gene (reference sequence). The ends lost 5 bases at V and 4 bases at J; junction bases unmatched: 13. The CDR3 has 16 amino acids. CDR3 protein: CSAGRITSGSSYEQYF. Here the CDR3 DNA reads TGCAGTGCTGGCCGCATAACTAGCGGGAGCTCGTACGAGCAGTACTTC.

V usage is TRBV11-2 and J usage is TRBJ1-2; D perhaps matches TRBD1 (5 bases). Trimming pared 4 bases from V and 4 bases from J, leaving 13 bases between. Germline CDR1 reads SGHAT; CDR2 reads FQNNGV. CDR3 size: 14 residues. Here the CDR3 reads CASSSHRGFYGYTF. The CDR3 DNA is TGTGCCAGCAGCTCCCACCGGGGCTTCTATGGCTACACCTTC.

In its sample, this clonotype was seen many times. The chain combines TRBV7-9 with TRBJ2-1, with a tentative D call TRBD1 (6 bases). With 2 bases removed from V and 7 bases from J, the gap between germline ends came to 9 bases. CDR1 SEHNR and CDR2 FQNEAQ come from the germline V gene (reference sequence). The CDR3 has 13 residues. Here the CDR3 reads CASSLTQGNEQFF. DNA for the CDR3: TGTGCCAGCAGCTTAACACAGGGAAATGAGCAGTTCTTC.

This clonotype was counted ten times or more. V and J are TRBV9 and TRBJ2-3; a possible D gene is TRBD1 (6 bases). The CDR3 is 15 amino acids. CDR1 SGDLS and CDR2 YYNGEE come from the germline V gene. Trimming took off 2 bases at V and 2 bases at J, with 12 bases between the two ends. The CDR3 loop reads CASSVDGDITDTQYF. The CDR3 coding sequence is TGTGCCAGCAGCGTTGATGGGGACATCACAGATACGCAGTATTTT.

This clonotype was recorded only once. The chain recombines TRBV7-6 with TRBJ2-6; 8 bases align to TRBD1. Trimming cost V 5 bases and J 0 bases; bases outside gene matches: 9. CDR1 and CDR2 from the germline V gene are SGHVS and FNYEAQ. This CDR3 contains 18 residues. This CDR3 reads CASSTGQGSVSGANVLTF. The DNA for the CDR3 is TGTGCCAGCAGCACCGGACAGGGATCAGTCTCTGGGGCCAACGTCCTGACTTTC.

This clonotype was seen ten or more times. The CDR3 coding sequence is TGTGCCAGTTCAGACCCAGGGCCCAATGAGCAGTTCTTC. This sequence encodes CASSDPGPNEQFF. The chain combines TRBV6-6 with TRBJ2-1; D perhaps matches TRBD1 (5 bases). Trimming took off 9 bases at V and 6 bases at J, with 15 bases between the two ends. Germline loops: CDR1 MNHNY, CDR2 SVGAGI (reference sequence). The CDR3 runs to 13 residues.

This clonotype was counted many times. The chain recombines TRBV20-1 with TRBJ2-3; D ambiguous. The CDR3 totals 15 residues. The germline CDR1 and CDR2 sequences are DFQATT and SNEGSKA (reference sequence). V was pared by 0 bases and J by 0 bases, with 10 bases between. The CDR3 nucleotides are TGCAGTGCTAGAGAGGGCGGCATTAGCACAGATACGCAGTATTTT. It specifies CSAREGGISTDTQYF.

The chain is built from TRBV10-3 and TRBJ1-4; no definite D call. V was trimmed by 6 bases and J by 5 bases, leaving 13 bases between them. The CDR3 runs to 14 residues. The germline gives CDR1 ENHRY, CDR2 SYGVKD. This chain's CDR3 is CAISPGSENEKLFF. In DNA form, the CDR3 reads TGTGCCATCAGCCCGGGATCCGAAAATGAAAAACTGTTTTTT.

This clonotype was detected many times. The chain is built from TRBV25-1 and TRBJ2-3; 7 nucleotides align to TRBD2. The CDR3 is 17 residues long. CDR1 MGHDK and CDR2 SYGVNS come from the germline V gene. V shed 5 bases, J shed 5 bases, and the junction held 16 bases outside the gene matches. The DNA of the CDR3 is TGTGCCAGCAGTCCCCAATCGGTTGCGGGAGATCAAGATACGCAGTATTTT. Encoded protein: CASSPQSVAGDQDTQYF.

In this sample, this clonotype turned up a few times. The chain recombines TRBV27 with TRBJ2-2; TRBD2 matches 8 bases. J was trimmed by 5 bases and V by 4 bases; bases with no gene match: 0. CDR1 MNHEY and CDR2 SMNVEV come from the germline V gene (reference sequence). This CDR3 is built from 13 residues. The DNA of the CDR3 is TGTGCCAGCAGTTCGGGGGGGACCGGGGAGCTGTTTTTT. It is translated as CASSSGGTGELFF.

The rearrangement joins TRBV20-1 to TRBJ2-3; D is unclear. V lost 3 bases and J lost 5, with 9 bases in between. The germline CDR1 and CDR2 sequences are DFQATT and SNEGSKA (reference sequence). The CDR3 is 12 residues long. The CDR3 here is CSASRALDTQYF. DNA of the CDR3: TGCAGTGCTAGTCGAGCTTTAGATACGCAGTATTTT.

On this clonotype itself: The CDR3 does not end in the conserved phenylalanine or tryptophan, so this is likely a read error. The chain couples TRBV2 to TRBJ1-2; D ambiguous. The V and J ends lost 3 bases and 1 base respectively, with 15 bases between them. CDR1 is SNHLY and CDR2 is FYNNEI in the germline V gene. This CDR3 has 16 residues. CDR3 residues: CASSELKPQVNYGYTS. The CDR3 DNA sequence: TGTGCCAGCAGTGAGCTCAAGCCCCAAGTTAACTATGGCTACACCTCC.

There are many counts of this clonotype. This chain uses TRBV2 with TRBJ1-5, with 8 positions matching TRBD1. The germline V gene encodes CDR1 SNHLY and CDR2 FYNNEI. The CDR3 is 17 amino acids. Unmatched junction bases numbered 12, after V lost 1 base and J lost 7 bases. The CDR3, as DNA: TGTGCCAGCAGTGAAGAGGGACAGGTTTCGTACTTACAGCCCCAGCATTTT. Its protein is CASSEEGQVSYLQPQHF.

Concerning this clonotype: This may stem from a read error, because a much larger clone lies one nucleotide away. The V call is TRBV13, the J call TRBJ2-1; D is possibly TRBD1 (6 bases). The CDR3 contains 18 residues. Germline loops: CDR1 PRHDT, CDR2 FYEKMQ (reference sequence). The CDR3 is CAISLGPRTVPGSNEQFF. In DNA, the CDR3 is TGTGCCATCAGCTTAGGGCCCAGGACAGTGCCTGGGTCCAATGAGCAGTTCTTC.